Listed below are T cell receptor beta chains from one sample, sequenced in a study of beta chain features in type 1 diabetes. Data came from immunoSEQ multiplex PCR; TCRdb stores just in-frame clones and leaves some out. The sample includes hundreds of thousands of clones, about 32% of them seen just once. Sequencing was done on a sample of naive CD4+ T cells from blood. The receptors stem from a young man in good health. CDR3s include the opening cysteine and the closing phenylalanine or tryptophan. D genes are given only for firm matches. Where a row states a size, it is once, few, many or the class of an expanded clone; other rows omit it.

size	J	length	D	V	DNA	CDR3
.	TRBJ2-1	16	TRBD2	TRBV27	TGTGCCAGCAGTCCTCCGGGACTAGCGGGAGTGAATGAGCAGTTCTTC	CASSPPGLAGVNEQFF
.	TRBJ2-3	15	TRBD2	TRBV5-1	TGCGCCAGCAGCCAAGCTAGCGGGAGCACAGATACGCAGTATTTT	CASSQASGSTDTQYF
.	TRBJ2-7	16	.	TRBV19	TGTGCCAGTAGTATAGTGGCCGGCTTCAGCTCCTACGAGCAGTACTTC	CASSIVAGFSSYEQYF
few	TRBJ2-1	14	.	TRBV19	TGTGCCAGTAGTATATTACGCGGTGAGACTGGGCAGTTCTTC	CASSILRGETGQFF
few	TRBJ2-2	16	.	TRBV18	TGTGCCAGCTCCTCCCGGACCGGTCAAGACACCGGGGAGCTGTTTTTT	CASSSRTGQDTGELFF
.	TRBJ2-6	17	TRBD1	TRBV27	TGTGCCAGCAGTGCGAAAACCGGGACAGGGGGCGCCAACGTCCTGACTTTC	CASSAKTGTGGANVLTF
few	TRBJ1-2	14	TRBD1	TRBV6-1	TGTGCCAGCAGTGAAGCGGGACAGCCCTATGGCTACACCTTC	CASSEAGQPYGYTF
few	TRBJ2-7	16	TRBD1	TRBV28	TGTGCCAGCATCCCCGCCCCGGGACAGGGACCCTACGAGCAGTACTTC	CASIPAPGQGPYEQYF
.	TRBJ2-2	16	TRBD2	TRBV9	TGTGCCAGCAGCCTGGTAGCGGGGGCGAACACCGGGGAGCTGTTTTTT	CASSLVAGANTGELFF
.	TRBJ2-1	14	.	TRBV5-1	TGCGCCAGCAGGCTTGGTAGCACCGACAATGAGCAGTTCTTC	CASRLGSTDNEQFF
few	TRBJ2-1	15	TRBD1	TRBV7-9	TGTGCCAGCAGCTTAGGGACAGGGGCCTCAAATGAGCAGTTCTTC	CASSLGTGASNEQFF